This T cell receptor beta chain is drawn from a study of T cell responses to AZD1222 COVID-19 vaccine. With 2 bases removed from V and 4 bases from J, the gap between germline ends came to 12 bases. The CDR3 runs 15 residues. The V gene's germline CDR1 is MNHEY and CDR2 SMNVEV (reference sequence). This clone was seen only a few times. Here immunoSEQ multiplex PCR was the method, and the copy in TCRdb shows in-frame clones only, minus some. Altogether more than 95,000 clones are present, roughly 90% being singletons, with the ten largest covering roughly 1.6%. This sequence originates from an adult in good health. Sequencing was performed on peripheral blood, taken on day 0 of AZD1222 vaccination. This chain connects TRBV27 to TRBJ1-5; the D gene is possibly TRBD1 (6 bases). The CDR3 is CASSLGGSGNQPQHF. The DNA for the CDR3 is TGTGCCAGCAGTTTAGGGGGCTCTGGGAATCAGCCCCAGCATTTT.